These 15 T cell receptor beta chains originate from one sample sequenced in a study of T cells in narcolepsy. The method was immunoSEQ multiplex PCR; TCRdb's version includes in-frame clones alone and lacks a portion of them. The sample contains 20,000 to 30,000 clones, 81% of which appear only once. The sequenced material came from memory (CD45RA-) CD4+ T cells from blood. The receptors derive from a human donor in good health.

This rearrangement joins TRBV19 to TRBJ2-1; TRBD1 or TRBD2 may be the D gene (5 bases each). The CDR3 length is 15 residues. Germline CDR1 is LNHDA and CDR2 is SQIVND (reference sequence). V was clipped by 7 bases and J by 4 bases, with 17 bases between them. CDR3 loop: CASTRPGDQYNEQFF. In DNA form, the CDR3 reads TGTGCCAGTACTAGACCCGGGGACCAATACAATGAGCAGTTCTTC. Complete variable domain (other parts from reference TRBV19 and TRBJ2-1): DGGITQSPKYLFRKEGQNVTLSCEQNLNHDAMYWYRQDPGQGLRLIYYSQIVNDFQKGDIAEGYSVSREKKESFPLTVTSAQKNPTAFYLCASTRPGDQYNEQFFGPGTRLTVL.

This clone turned up a few times. This rearrangement joins TRBV29-1 to TRBJ1-5; TRBD1 might be the D (6 bases). CDR1 and CDR2 from the germline V gene are SQVTM and ANQGSEA. V lost 6 bases to trimming and J lost 5 bases, with 11 bases between them. This CDR3 is 12 amino acids long. CDR3 sequence (DNA): TGCAGCGTCACGGACAGAGATCAGCCCCAGCATTTT. It specifies CSVTDRDQPQHF.

The genes are TRBV7-2 and TRBJ2-1; D is perhaps TRBD2 (5 bases). This CDR3 comprises 12 residues. The germline V gene encodes CDR1 SGHTA and CDR2 FQGNSA. Trimming left V 1 base short and J 8 bases short, with 6 bases between. The CDR3 DNA reads as TGTGCCAGCAGCTTAGGCGGGTATGAGCAGTTCTTC. This sequence encodes CASSLGGYEQFF.

The chain combines TRBV7-2 with TRBJ1-1; D not certain. V was shortened by 5 bases and J by 5 bases, with 15 bases between the two germline ends. The CDR3 has 14 amino acids. In germline, CDR1 is SGHTA, CDR2 FQGNSA. As DNA, the CDR3 is TGTGCCAGCAGCCCGAGTTCGGGTTGGACTGAAGCTTTCTTT. This gives the protein CASSPSSGWTEAFF.

The chain couples TRBV28 to TRBJ1-5; 8 bases line up with TRBD1. The CDR3 loop spans 16 amino acids. Looked up from germline, CDR1 is MDHEN and CDR2 is SYDVKM. V was pared by 4 bases and J by 5 bases, with 10 bases of the junction left unmatched. The CDR3 reads CASSWLQGDLYQPQHF. The CDR3 region has the DNA TGTGCCAGCAGTTGGCTACAGGGGGACCTTTATCAGCCCCAGCATTTT.

V usage is TRBV5-5 and J usage is TRBJ2-3, with TRBD1 as a possible D gene (5 bases). The CDR3 is made up of 18 amino acids. Germline CDR1 is SGHKS and CDR2 is YYEKEE (reference sequence). V gave up 4 bases and J gave up 8 bases, with 29 bases separating them. The CDR3 spells CASSLVVGAGFFHGTQYF. CDR3 sequence (DNA): TGTGCCAGCAGCCTTGTAGTAGGAGCAGGGTTCTTTCACGGTACGCAGTATTTT.

This clone was detected a few times. V is TRBV19 and J is TRBJ1-5, with TRBD1 matching 9 bases. Trimming took 6 bases from V and 5 from J; bases not matched to a gene: 5. Looked up from germline, CDR1 is LNHDA and CDR2 is SQIVND (reference sequence). This CDR3 comprises 14 residues. CDR3 DNA sequence: TGTGCCAGTAGGGACAGGGGCAACGATCAGCCCCAGCATTTT. It codes for CASRDRGNDQPQHF. Full variable domain (remainder filled in from reference TRBV19 and TRBJ1-5): DGGITQSPKYLFRKEGQNVTLSCEQNLNHDAMYWYRQDPGQGLRLIYYSQIVNDFQKGDIAEGYSVSREKKESFPLTVTSAQKNPTAFYLCASRDRGNDQPQHFGDGTRLSIL.

The genes are TRBV6-5 and TRBJ2-7; the D gene is possibly TRBD2 (5 bases). CDR1 is MNHEY, CDR2 SVGAGI, per germline. V was pared by 5 bases and J by 6 bases, with 14 bases between. There are 13 residues in the CDR3. The CDR3 sequence: CASSPSRAREQYF. CDR3 bases: TGTGCCAGCAGTCCCTCGAGGGCCCGCGAGCAGTACTTC.

The gene calls are TRBV10-3 and TRBJ2-7, with D perhaps given as TRBD1 or TRBD2 (5 bases each). The germline V gene encodes CDR1 ENHRY and CDR2 SYGVKD. This CDR3 has 12 residues. The ends were cut back, 10 bases at V and 3 bases at J, with 13 bases in the middle. DNA for the CDR3: TGTGCCACCTCTGGGACGGACTACGAGCAGTACTTC. It encodes CATSGTDYEQYF.

The V call is TRBV6-1, the J call TRBJ2-1; D may be TRBD1 or TRBD2 (5 bases each). CDR1 and CDR2 from the germline V gene are MNHNS and SASEGT. Trimming cost V 6 bases and J 7 bases, with 19 bases left between them. This CDR3 comprises 15 residues. The CDR3 here is CASRGRDQTINEQFF. In DNA, the CDR3 is TGTGCCAGCAGAGGCCGGGACCAAACAATTAATGAGCAGTTCTTC.

The chain employs TRBV11-2 and TRBJ1-2; D gene uncertain. Trimming left V 4 bases short and J 1 base short, with 19 bases between. This CDR3 is 17 amino acids long. The V gene's germline CDR1 is SGHAT and CDR2 FQNNGV. CDR3 bases: TGTGCCAGCAGCTCAAGCATAGGACTTCCCAATAACTATGGCTACACCTTC. Its translation: CASSSSIGLPNNYGYTF.

This clone was picked up one time. The chain links TRBV13 to TRBJ2-7; the D gene is possibly TRBD2 (6 bases). In germline, CDR1 is PRHDT, CDR2 FYEKMQ (reference sequence). V gave up 5 bases and J gave up 2 bases, with 16 bases separating them. The CDR3 is 15 residues long. CDR3 in amino acids: CASSRFGGSPYEQYF. The CDR3 bases are TGTGCCAGCAGCCGGTTTGGAGGGTCTCCCTACGAGCAGTACTTC.

The rearrangement uses TRBV6-1 and TRBJ2-5; 8 positions agree with TRBD1. The CDR3 loop spans 16 amino acids. Trimming removed 3 bases from V and 0 bases from J; junction bases left unmatched: 6. The germline gives CDR1 MNHNS, CDR2 SASEGT. This chain's CDR3 is CASSEQGASYQETQYF. As DNA, the CDR3 is TGTGCCAGCAGTGAGCAGGGGGCTTCGTACCAAGAGACCCAGTACTTC.

The gene calls are TRBV30 and TRBJ1-1; D remains unclear. The V gene lost 0 bases and the J gene lost 7 bases, with 18 bases spanning the gap. Germline-derived CDR1 and CDR2 are GTSNPN and SVGIG (reference sequence). CDR3 length: 15 residues. The CDR3 coding sequence is TGTGCCTGGAGTGTGATCGGACTCACCAGGAGTGAAGCTTTCTTT. Translation gives CAWSVIGLTRSEAFF. Variable domain in full (rest from reference TRBV30 and TRBJ1-1): SQTIHQWPATLVQPVGSPLSLECTVEGTSNPNLYWYRQAAGRGLQLLFYSVGIGQISSEVPQNLSASRPQDRQFILSSKKLLLSDSGFYLCAWSVIGLTRSEAFFGQGTRLTVV.

The gene calls are TRBV10-3 and TRBJ1-1, with D perhaps matching TRBD1 (5 bases). CDR1 ENHRY and CDR2 SYGVKD come from the germline V gene. V lost 5 bases, J lost 5 bases, and 15 bases lay in between. This CDR3 comprises 14 residues. CDR3 bases: TGTGCCATCAGTAATTTAGGGGTTGGAACTGAAGCTTTCTTT. Translation gives CAISNLGVGTEAFF.